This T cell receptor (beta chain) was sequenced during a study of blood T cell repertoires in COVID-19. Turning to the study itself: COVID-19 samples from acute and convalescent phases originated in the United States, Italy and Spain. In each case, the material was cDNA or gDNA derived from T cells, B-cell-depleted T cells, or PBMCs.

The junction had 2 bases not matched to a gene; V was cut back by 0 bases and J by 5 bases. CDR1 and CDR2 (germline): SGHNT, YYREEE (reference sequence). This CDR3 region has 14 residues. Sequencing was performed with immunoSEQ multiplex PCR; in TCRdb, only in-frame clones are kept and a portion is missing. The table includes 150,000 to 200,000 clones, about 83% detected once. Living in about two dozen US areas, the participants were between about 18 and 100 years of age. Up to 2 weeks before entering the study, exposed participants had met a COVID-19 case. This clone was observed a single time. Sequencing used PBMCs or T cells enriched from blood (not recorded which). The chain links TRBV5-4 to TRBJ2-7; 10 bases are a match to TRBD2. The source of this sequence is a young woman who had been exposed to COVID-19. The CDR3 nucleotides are TGTGCCAGCAGCTTGGGTCTAGCGGGGGACGAGCAGTACTTC. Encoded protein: CASSLGLAGDEQYF.